Shown below are 6 T cell receptor beta chains from a single sample sequenced in a study of vaccination and CD4 T cells after COVID-19. No antigen has been identified for these receptors. Treatment denoted: roughly ten-day PBMC culture with coronavirus spike peptide pools or control peptides (ViraFEST assay). With the Oncomine TCR Beta short-read assay, DNA from cultured CD4+ T cells was sequenced. TCRdb reanalysed the PCR reads using MiXCR and keeps one entry per CDR3 protein. The table includes over 10,000 distinct CDR3 sequences, under 60% detected once. Sequencing was done on a sample of CD4+ T cells from blood, cultured in vitro. The receptors originated from a human donor who had recovered from COVID-19.

The chain carries TRBV6-1 and TRBJ2-5; TRBD2 aligns across 14 bases. The germline gives CDR1 MNHNS, CDR2 SASEGT. Losses at the gene ends were 6 bases for V and 10 bases for J; bases not matched to a gene: 13. This CDR3 region has 16 residues. The CDR3 nucleotides are TGTGCCAGCAGGGTCCACGGGACTAGCGGGAGTCATTTCCAGTACTTC. Its protein product is CASRVHGTSGSHFQYF.

The gene calls are TRBV6-1 and TRBJ2-7; D not resolved. The V and J ends lost 5 bases and 2 bases respectively, with 4 bases between them. The CDR3 is made up of 11 amino acids. Germline CDR1 is MNHNS and CDR2 is SASEGT. The chain's CDR3 is CASSTTYEQYF. Here the CDR3 DNA reads TGTGCCAGCAGTACCACCTACGAGCAGTACTTC.

The chain links TRBV27 to TRBJ2-4, with D unresolved. Germline V CDR1 and CDR2: MNHEY, SMNVEV (reference sequence). With 6 bases removed from V and 1 base from J, the gap between germline ends came to 10 bases. This CDR3 is 14 amino acids long. The CDR3 DNA sequence: TGTGCCAGCAGACCTATGGGGGCCAAAAACATTCAGTACTTC. Amino acids: CASRPMGAKNIQYF.

The chain has TRBV5-4 and TRBJ1-1, with D possibly being TRBD1 (5 bases). The CDR3 totals 15 residues. Germline CDR1 SGHNT, CDR2 YYREEE (reference sequence). The germline V and J ends were trimmed by 0 bases and 1 base, with 10 bases remaining between them. CDR3 sequence (DNA): TGTGCCAGCAGCTTGGGGGGCCGAGGGAACACTGAAGCTTTCTTT. Translating gives CASSLGGRGNTEAFF.

V gene TRBV20-1 combines with J gene TRBJ1-1, with D maybe TRBD1 (5 bases). V lost 0 bases and J 3 bases, leaving 11 bases between the germline ends. Per the germline V gene, CDR1 is DFQATT and CDR2 is SNEGSKA (reference sequence). The CDR3 has 14 residues. CDR3 DNA sequence: TGCAGTGCTAGAGATCCCGGGGCAGACACTGAAGCTTTCTTT. Translating gives CSARDPGADTEAFF.

This chain uses TRBV19 with TRBJ2-7; 9 bases line up with TRBD2. Looked up from germline, CDR1 is LNHDA and CDR2 is SQIVND (reference sequence). Germline trimming cut 3 bases from V and 7 bases from J; bases unmatched to any gene: 19. This CDR3 spans 18 amino acids. The DNA of the CDR3 is TGTGCCAGTAGTATGTCGGGTCGTGGCGGGAGGGAGCCAGATGAGCAGTACTTC. Its translation is CASSMSGRGGREPDEQYF.